Following are 2 T cell receptor beta chains from one sample sequenced in a study of shared clonotypes between healthy human individuals. Clones were sequenced by immunoSEQ multiplex PCR, and TCRdb holds only the in-frame ones, with some missing. This sample yields fewer than 500,000 clones, of which 75% to 80% are seen a single time; around 12% belongs to the top ten. The material sequenced was PBMCs. These receptors came from a middle-aged woman in good health. Some clones in this sample may be carry-over from other donors' samples.

The J gene is TRBJ1-5, the V gene TRBV7-9; no clear D gene. CDR3 length equals 15 residues. With 5 bases removed from V and 3 bases from J, the gap between germline ends came to 14 bases. Germline V gene data show CDR1 as SEHNR and CDR2 as FQNEAQ (reference sequence). The CDR3 is CASSQSGRINQPQHF. The CDR3 DNA follows: TGTGCCAGCAGCCAGAGCGGACGGATCAATCAGCCCCAGCATTTT.

Note on this clone: The same CDR3 is also encoded by other DNA sequences in this sample. The V gene is TRBV19, the J gene TRBJ2-1; D is possibly TRBD2 (5 bases). There are 15 residues in the CDR3. Germline V gives CDR1 LNHDA, CDR2 SQIVND (reference sequence). V was clipped by 3 bases and J by 2 bases, with 11 bases between them. The CDR3 protein is CASSISGLAYNEQFF. The DNA for the CDR3 is TGTGCCAGTAGTATCTCGGGATTAGCCTACAATGAGCAGTTCTTC.